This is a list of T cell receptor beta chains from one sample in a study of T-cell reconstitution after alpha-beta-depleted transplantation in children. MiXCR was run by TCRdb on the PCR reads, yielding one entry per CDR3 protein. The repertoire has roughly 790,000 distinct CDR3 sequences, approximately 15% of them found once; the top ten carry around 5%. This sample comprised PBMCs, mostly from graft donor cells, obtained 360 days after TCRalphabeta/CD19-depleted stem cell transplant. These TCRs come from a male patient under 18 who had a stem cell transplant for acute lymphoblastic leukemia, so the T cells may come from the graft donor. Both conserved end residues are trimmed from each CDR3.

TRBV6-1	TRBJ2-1	ASAGKWLGPYNEQF
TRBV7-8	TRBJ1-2	ASSPFYKGANYGYT
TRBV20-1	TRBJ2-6	SAKGGQGSGANVLT
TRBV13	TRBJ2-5	ASSLAGASEETQY
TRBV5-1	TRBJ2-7	ASSATGQGPSSEEY
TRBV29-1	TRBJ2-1	SVEGLAGASSYNEQF
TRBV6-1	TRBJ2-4	ASRPREFEYDIQY
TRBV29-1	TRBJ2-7	SVEDPGQNPYEQY
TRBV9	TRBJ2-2	ASSVVSGDWGRENTGELF
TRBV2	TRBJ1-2	ASSARQDLDT
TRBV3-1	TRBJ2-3	ASSQSLGTQY
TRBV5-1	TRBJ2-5	ASSFSSGTDQETQY
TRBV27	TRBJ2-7	ASSFETGYEQY
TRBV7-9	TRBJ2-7	ASSHDPFVSYEQY
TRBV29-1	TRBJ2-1	SYRTSGSFWDEQF
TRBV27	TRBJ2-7	ASTPGGQGVHEQY
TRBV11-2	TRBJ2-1	ASSRWGGRYNEQF
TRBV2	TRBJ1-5	ASRALDQPQH
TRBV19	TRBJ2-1	ASSIGAGYNEQF
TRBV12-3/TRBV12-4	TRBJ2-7	ASRLNGGRAREQY
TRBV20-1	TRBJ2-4	SARRVALAKNIQY
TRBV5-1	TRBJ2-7	ASSLGTNYEQY
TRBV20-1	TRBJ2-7	SARDLSGSSYEQY
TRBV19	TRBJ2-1	ASSISRTSGVNEQF
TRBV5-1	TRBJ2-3	ASSTGQFTDTQY
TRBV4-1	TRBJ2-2	ASSQTGTRGGELF
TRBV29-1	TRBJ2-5	SVQSLWTSGRGETQY
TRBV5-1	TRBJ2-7	ASSRGLAGSYEQY
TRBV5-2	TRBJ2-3	ARGSRTSGSSADTQY
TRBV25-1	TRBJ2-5	ASSEWQNQETQY
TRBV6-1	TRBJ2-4	ASSPPAGTKNIQY
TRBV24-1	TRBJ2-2	ATGTGVSGELF